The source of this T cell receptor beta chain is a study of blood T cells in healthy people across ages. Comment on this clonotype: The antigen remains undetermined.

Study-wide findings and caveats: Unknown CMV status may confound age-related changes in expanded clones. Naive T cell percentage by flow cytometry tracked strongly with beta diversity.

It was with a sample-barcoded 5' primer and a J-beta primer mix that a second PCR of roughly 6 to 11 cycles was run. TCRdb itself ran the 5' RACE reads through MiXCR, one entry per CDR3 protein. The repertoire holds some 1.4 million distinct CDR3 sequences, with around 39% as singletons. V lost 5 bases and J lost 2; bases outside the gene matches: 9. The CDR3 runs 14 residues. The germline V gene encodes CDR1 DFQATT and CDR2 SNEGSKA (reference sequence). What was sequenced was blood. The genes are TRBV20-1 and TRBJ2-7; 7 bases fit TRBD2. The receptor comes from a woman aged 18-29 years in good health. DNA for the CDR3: TGCAGTGCTGGGGGGGTACTGTACACCTACGAGCAGTACTTC. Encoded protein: CSAGGVLYTYEQYF.